The rows below give T cell receptor beta chains drawn from one sample of a study of blood T cells in healthy people across ages. TCRdb called the 5' RACE reads again in MiXCR, with one record for every CDR3 protein. Of roughly 1,500,000 distinct CDR3 sequences detected, roughly 30% appear once; the ten largest clones hold 11%. Sequenced sample: blood. The receptors stem from a woman aged 30 to 39 in good health. CDR3s include the opening cysteine and the closing phenylalanine or tryptophan. Fields, in order: V gene, clone size, D gene, J gene, CDR3 protein, CDR3 DNA. The D gene is left open where the match is weak. The size of a clone is reported for some rows only, either as once, few or many, or as a class for expanded clones.

V: TRBV12-3/TRBV12-4
size: NA
D: TRBD1
J: TRBJ2-3
CDR3: CASRGQGDTDTQYF
DNA: TGTGCCAGCAGGGGACAGGGAGACACAGATACGCAGTATTTT

V: TRBV15
size: NA
D: NA
J: TRBJ2-4
CDR3: CATSRGGTLVDGIQYF
DNA: TGTGCCACCAGCAGAGGGGGGACACTCGTCGACGGCATTCAGTACTTC

V: TRBV11-2
size: many
D: NA
J: TRBJ2-5
CDR3: CASSLHGKETQYF
DNA: TGTGCCAGCAGCTTACACGGTAAAGAGACCCAGTACTTC

V: TRBV5-1
size: NA
D: TRBD1
J: TRBJ1-2
CDR3: CASSIVGQGAENYGYTF
DNA: TGCGCCAGCAGCATTGTGGGACAGGGGGCAGAGAACTATGGCTACACCTTC

V: TRBV6-6
size: few
D: NA
J: TRBJ2-1
CDR3: CASSGGYCNEQFF
DNA: TGTGCCAGCAGCGGAGGCTACTGCAATGAGCAGTTCTTC

V: TRBV7-3
size: NA
D: TRBD2
J: TRBJ2-3
CDR3: CASSFSGSGDTQYF
DNA: TGTGCCAGCAGCTTTAGCGGGAGTGGAGATACGCAGTATTTT

V: TRBV6-2/TRBV6-3
size: NA
D: TRBD1
J: TRBJ1-5
CDR3: CASTQGQGIQPQHF
DNA: TGTGCCAGCACCCAGGGACAGGGGATTCAGCCCCAGCATTTT

V: TRBV6-6
size: many
D: NA
J: TRBJ2-7
CDR3: CASSYGEDSYEQYF
DNA: TGTGCCAGCAGTTACGGAGAAGACTCCTACGAGCAGTACTTC

V: TRBV5-1
size: many
D: NA
J: TRBJ2-4
CDR3: CASSLRARDIQYF
DNA: TGCGCCAGCAGCCTTAGGGCCCGGGACATTCAGTACTTC

V: TRBV7-8
size: NA
D: NA
J: TRBJ1-2
CDR3: CASSPQGRGHTF
DNA: TGTGCCAGCAGCCCTCAGGGGCGTGGCCACACCTTC

V: TRBV7-9
size: NA
D: TRBD2
J: TRBJ2-1
CDR3: CASSLATGRGGPNNEQFF
DNA: TGTGCCAGCAGCTTAGCCACGGGGCGGGGGGGCCCTAACAATGAGCAGTTCTTC

V: TRBV7-9
size: NA
D: TRBD1
J: TRBJ1-1
CDR3: CASSEGQMNTEAFF
DNA: TGTGCCAGCAGCGAGGGACAGATGAACACTGAAGCTTTCTTT

V: TRBV10-3
size: NA
D: TRBD1
J: TRBJ1-2
CDR3: CAISNGQGRNYGYTF
DNA: TGTGCCATCAGTAACGGACAGGGGAGGAACTATGGCTACACCTTC

V: TRBV10-3
size: NA
D: NA
J: TRBJ1-5
CDR3: CAISEGSQGNQPQHF
DNA: TGTGCCATCAGTGAAGGGTCCCAGGGCAATCAGCCCCAGCATTTT

V: TRBV6-2/TRBV6-3
size: few
D: NA
J: TRBJ2-7
CDR3: CASSYSRRETSYEQYF
DNA: TGTGCCAGCAGTTACAGTCGCCGGGAGACTTCCTACGAGCAGTACTTC

V: TRBV19
size: NA
D: TRBD1
J: TRBJ1-4
CDR3: CASSPEVGTGQEKLFF
DNA: TGTGCCAGTAGTCCGGAGGTCGGGACAGGTCAGGAAAAACTGTTTTTT